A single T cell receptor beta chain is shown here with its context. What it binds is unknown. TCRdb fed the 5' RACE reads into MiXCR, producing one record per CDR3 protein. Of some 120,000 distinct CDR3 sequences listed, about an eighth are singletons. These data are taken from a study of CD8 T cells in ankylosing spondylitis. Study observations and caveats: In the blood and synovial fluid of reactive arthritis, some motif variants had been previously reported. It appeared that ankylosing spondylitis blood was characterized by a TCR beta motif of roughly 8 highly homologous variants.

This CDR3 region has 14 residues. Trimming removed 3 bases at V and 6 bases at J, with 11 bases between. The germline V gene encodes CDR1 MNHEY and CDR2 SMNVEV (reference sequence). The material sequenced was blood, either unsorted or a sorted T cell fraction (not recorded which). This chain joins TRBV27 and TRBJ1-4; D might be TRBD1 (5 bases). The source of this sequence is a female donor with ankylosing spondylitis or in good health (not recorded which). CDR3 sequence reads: CASSFSGGYEKLFF. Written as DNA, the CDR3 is TGTGCCAGCAGTTTCTCGGGGGGTTATGAAAAACTGTTTTTT.